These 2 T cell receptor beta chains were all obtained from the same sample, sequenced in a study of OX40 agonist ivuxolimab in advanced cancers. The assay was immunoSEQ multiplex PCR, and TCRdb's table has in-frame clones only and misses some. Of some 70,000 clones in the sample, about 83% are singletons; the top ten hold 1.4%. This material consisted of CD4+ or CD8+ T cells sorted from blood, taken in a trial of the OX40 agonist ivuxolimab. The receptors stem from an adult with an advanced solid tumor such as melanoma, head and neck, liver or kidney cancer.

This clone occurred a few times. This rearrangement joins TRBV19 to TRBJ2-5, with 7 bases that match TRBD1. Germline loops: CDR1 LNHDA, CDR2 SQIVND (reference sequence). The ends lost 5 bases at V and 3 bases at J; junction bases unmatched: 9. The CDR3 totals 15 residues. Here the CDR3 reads CASSVTGRAEETQYF. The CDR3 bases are TGTGCCAGTAGTGTGACAGGGCGTGCCGAAGAGACCCAGTACTTC.

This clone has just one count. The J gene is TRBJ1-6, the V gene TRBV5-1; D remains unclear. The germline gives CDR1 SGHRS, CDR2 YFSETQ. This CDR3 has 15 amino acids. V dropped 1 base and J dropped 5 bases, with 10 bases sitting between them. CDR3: CASSLLSVDNSPLHF. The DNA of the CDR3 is TGCGCCAGCAGCTTGCTCAGTGTTGATAATTCACCCCTCCACTTT.